This TCR beta chain was identified during a study of control samples from healthy donors and cancer patients. This CDR3 has 13 amino acids. Trimming took 0 bases from V and 5 from J, leaving 7 bases between them. CDR1 and CDR2 (germline): LNHNV, YYDKDF (reference sequence). Some clones are missing from TCRdb's copy, which holds only in-frame ones; the method was immunoSEQ multiplex PCR. The repertoire holds 150,000 or so clones, with 90% to 95% as singletons. The V call is TRBV15, the J call TRBJ2-5; the D gene is possibly TRBD2 (5 bases). Sequenced sample: blood. This receptor was identified in a woman aged 30 to 39 in good health. CDR3: CATSRDPGETQYF. CDR3 nucleotide sequence: TGTGCCACCAGCAGAGATCCGGGGGAGACCCAGTACTTC.